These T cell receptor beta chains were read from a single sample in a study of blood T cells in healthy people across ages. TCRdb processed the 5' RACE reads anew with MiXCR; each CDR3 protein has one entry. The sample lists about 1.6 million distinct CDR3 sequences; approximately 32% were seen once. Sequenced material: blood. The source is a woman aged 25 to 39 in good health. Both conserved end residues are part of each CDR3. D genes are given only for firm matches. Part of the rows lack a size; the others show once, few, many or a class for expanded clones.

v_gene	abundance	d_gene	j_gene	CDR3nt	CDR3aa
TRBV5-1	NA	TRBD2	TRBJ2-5	TGCGCCAGCGGCCGGACTAGCGAAGAGACCCAGTACTTC	CASGRTSEETQYF
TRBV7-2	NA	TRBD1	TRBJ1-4	TGTGCCAGCAGCTTCCAGGGGGCTCGCGAAAAACTGTTTTTT	CASSFQGAREKLFF
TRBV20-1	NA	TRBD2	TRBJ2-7	TGCAGTGCTAGAGATTATCGGCGGGAGGTTCCGTACGAGCAGTACTTC	CSARDYRREVPYEQYF
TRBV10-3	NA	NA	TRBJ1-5	TGTGCCATCAGTGAGTCCCGGGTGGGTCAGCCCCAGCATTTT	CAISESRVGQPQHF
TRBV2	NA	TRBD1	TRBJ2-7	TGTGCCAGCAGGGAGAGGACAGGGAATCCCATTCCCCTCTCCTACGAGCAGTACTTC	CASRERTGNPIPLSYEQYF
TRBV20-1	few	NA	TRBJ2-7	TGCAGTGCTAACAGGGCATCCTACGAGCAGTACTTC	CSANRASYEQYF
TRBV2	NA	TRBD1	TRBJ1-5	TGTGCCAGCAAGCCCGGGACAGGGGATCAGCCCCAGCATTTT	CASKPGTGDQPQHF
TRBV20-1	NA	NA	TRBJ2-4	TGCAGTGCCCCAATTCGGAGGGATATAAACATTCAGTACTTC	CSAPIRRDINIQYF
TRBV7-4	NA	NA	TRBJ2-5	TGTGCCAGCAGCTTAGCGCTTCACCCGGAGACCCAGTACTTC	CASSLALHPETQYF
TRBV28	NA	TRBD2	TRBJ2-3	TGTGCCAGCAGTGAAACGGGATTTAGTAGCGGGAGGGCCACAGATACGCAGTATTTT	CASSETGFSSGRATDTQYF
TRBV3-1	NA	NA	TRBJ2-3	TGTGCCACCACAGGGCTAAGCACAGATACGCAGTATTTT	CATTGLSTDTQYF
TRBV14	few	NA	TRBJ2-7	TGTGCCAGCAGCCAAGAGGACGGGTGGCGTGACGAGCAGTACTTC	CASSQEDGWRDEQYF
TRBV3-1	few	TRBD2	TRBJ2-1	TGTGCCAGCAGCCAATCCTACCGAGCGGGAAACGAGCAGTTCTTC	CASSQSYRAGNEQFF
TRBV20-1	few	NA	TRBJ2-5	TGCAGTGCTCACGACAGCCAAGAGACCCAGTACTTC	CSAHDSQETQYF
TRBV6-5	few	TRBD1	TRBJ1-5	TGTGCCAGCAGTTCCACGACAGGGGGGAATCAGCCCCAGCATTTT	CASSSTTGGNQPQHF
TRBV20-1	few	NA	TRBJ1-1	TGCAGTGCTAGAGCTGGAGGGGTGAACACTGAAGCTTTCTTT	CSARAGGVNTEAFF
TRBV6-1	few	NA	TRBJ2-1	TGTGCCAGCAGTGAAGCGAAGAGACCTTACTACAATGAGCAGTTCTTC	CASSEAKRPYYNEQFF
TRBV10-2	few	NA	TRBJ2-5	TGCGCCAGCAGTGCGCCAGAAGAGACCCAGTACTTC	CASSAPEETQYF
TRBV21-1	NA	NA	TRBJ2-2	TGTGCCAGCAGCAAAAGGAGTGAGGACACCTCGAACACCGGGGAGCTGTTTTTT	CASSKRSEDTSNTGELFF
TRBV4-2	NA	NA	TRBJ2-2	TGTGCCAGCAGCCAAAGGGGGACATCGGGGACCGGGGAGCTGTTTTTT	CASSQRGTSGTGELFF
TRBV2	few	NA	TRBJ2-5	TGTGCCAGCAGTGAATTCCCACCTTCGGGACCAAAAAGCCAAGAGACCCAGTACTTC	CASSEFPPSGPKSQETQYF
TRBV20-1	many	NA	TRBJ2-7	TGCAGTGCTAGGACCACGCTGTCCTACGAGCAGTACTTC	CSARTTLSYEQYF
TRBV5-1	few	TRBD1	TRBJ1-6	TGCGCCAGCAGCGAAACAGGGGGTGATAATTCACCCCTCCACTTT	CASSETGGDNSPLHF
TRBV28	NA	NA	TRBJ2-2	TGTGCCAGCAGTTCCCCCTCAGGGGAGGAGGCCGGGGAGCTGTTTTTT	CASSSPSGEEAGELFF
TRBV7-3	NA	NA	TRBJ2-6	TGTGCCAGCAGGGCAGGGAGTGAATCTGGGGCCAACGTCCTGACTTTC	CASRAGSESGANVLTF
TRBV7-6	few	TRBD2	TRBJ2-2	TGTGCCAGCAGCCACGGTTCTAGCGGGGCCGGGGAGCTGTTTTTT	CASSHGSSGAGELFF
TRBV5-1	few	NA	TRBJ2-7	TGCGCCAGCAGCGAGAACAGGGTCGGTTACGAGCAGTACTTC	CASSENRVGYEQYF
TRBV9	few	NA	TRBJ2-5	TGTGCCAGCAGCGTAGTCCCCGGGAGCCAAGAGACCCAGTACTTC	CASSVVPGSQETQYF
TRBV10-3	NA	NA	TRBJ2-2	TGTGCCATCAGTGAGGTATCGTCCGGGGAGCTGTTTTTT	CAISEVSSGELFF
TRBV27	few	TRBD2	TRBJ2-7	TGTGCCAGCAGCCACCTAGCGGGGCACTACGAGCAGTACTTC	CASSHLAGHYEQYF
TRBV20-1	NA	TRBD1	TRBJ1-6	TGCAGTGCTCTAAGGGGACAGGGGGTCAATTCACCCCTCCACTTT	CSALRGQGVNSPLHF
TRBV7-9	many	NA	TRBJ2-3	TGTGCCAGCAGCTTAGGGGGTCACCGAGGAGATACGCAGTATTTT	CASSLGGHRGDTQYF
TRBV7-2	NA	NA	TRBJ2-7	TGTGCCAACAGCTCCGTGGTGACCTACGAGCAGTACTTC	CANSSVVTYEQYF
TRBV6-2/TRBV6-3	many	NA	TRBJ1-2	TGTGCCAGCAGACCCGGGACTTTGGGTGGCTACACCTTC	CASRPGTLGGYTF
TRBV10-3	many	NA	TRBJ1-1	TGTGCCATCAGTGACAGGACTGGTGGTCCTGAAGCTTTCTTT	CAISDRTGGPEAFF
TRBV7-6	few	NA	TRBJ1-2	TGTGCCAGCAGCCCGTCCGCGGCAGGAAACTATGGCTACACCTTC	CASSPSAAGNYGYTF
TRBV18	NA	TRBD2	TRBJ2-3	TGTGCCAGCTCACTACCAGGACTAGCGGGGAACTTTAGCACAGATACGCAGTATTTT	CASSLPGLAGNFSTDTQYF
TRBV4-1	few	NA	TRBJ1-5	TGCGCCAGCAGCCAAGACACGTCCCCGGGCGAGGCCCAGCATTTT	CASSQDTSPGEAQHF
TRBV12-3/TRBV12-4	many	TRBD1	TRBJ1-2	TGTGCCAGCAGTTTCCAGGGACAGAACTATGGCTACACCTTC	CASSFQGQNYGYTF
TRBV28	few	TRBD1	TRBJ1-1	TGTGCCAGCAGTTTATATAGGGACAGGGGGGCAGCTTTCTTT	CASSLYRDRGAAFF
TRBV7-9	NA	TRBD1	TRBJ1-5	TGTGCCAGCAGCCCAACAGGGGAAGTGGGTCAGCCCCAGCATTTT	CASSPTGEVGQPQHF
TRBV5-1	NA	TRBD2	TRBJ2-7	TGCGCCAGCAGCCCCGCACCGGGACTAGGCTACGAGCAGTACTTC	CASSPAPGLGYEQYF
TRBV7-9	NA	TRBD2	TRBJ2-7	TGTGCCAGCAGTTCAGCGGTTGCGGGGGTCATATACGAGCAGTACTTC	CASSSAVAGVIYEQYF
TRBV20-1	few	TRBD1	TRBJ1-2	TGCAGTGCTAGAGAGACAGGGAGAGGAGGCTACACCTTC	CSARETGRGGYTF
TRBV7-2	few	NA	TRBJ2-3	TGTGCCAGCAGCTTAATCGCCCTAGATACGCAGTATTTT	CASSLIALDTQYF
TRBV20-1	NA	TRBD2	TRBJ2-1	TGCAGTAGCTCAAGACTAGCGGGGACTATGGATGAGCAGTTCTTC	CSSSRLAGTMDEQFF
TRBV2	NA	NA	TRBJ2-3	TGTGCCAGCGGAGGGGACCGGGGAGTGTCTAGCACAGATACGCAGTATTTT	CASGGDRGVSSTDTQYF
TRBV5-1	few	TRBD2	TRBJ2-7	TGCGCCAGCAGGGATGGGAGCGCTAGCGGGAGTTACGAGCAGTACTTC	CASRDGSASGSYEQYF
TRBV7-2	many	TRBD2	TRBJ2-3	TGTGCCAGCAGCTTAGCGGCGGGGGGCACAGATACGCAGTATTTT	CASSLAAGGTDTQYF
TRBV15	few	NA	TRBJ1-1	TGTGCCACCAGCATGGCCAGAAACACTGAAGCTTTCTTT	CATSMARNTEAFF
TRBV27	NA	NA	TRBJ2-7	TGTGCCAGCACCCGGGACTCAAGTGAAACTTACGAGCAGTACTTC	CASTRDSSETYEQYF